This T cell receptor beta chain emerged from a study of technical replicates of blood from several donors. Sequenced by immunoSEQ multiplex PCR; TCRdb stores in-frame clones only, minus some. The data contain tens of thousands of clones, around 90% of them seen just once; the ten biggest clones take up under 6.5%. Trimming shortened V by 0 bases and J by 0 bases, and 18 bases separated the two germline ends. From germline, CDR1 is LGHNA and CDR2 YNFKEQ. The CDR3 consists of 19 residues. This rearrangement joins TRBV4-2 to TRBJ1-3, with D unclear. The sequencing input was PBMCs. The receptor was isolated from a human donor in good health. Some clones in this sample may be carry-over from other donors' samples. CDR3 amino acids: CASSQDPLGGFYSGNTIYF. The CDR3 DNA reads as TGTGCCAGCAGCCAAGACCCATTGGGAGGCTTTTACTCTGGAAACACCATATATTTT.